The T cell receptor beta chain under discussion was sequenced for a study of T cell responses to AZD1222 COVID-19 vaccine. Regarding this clone: Its antigen is unknown.

Only in-frame clones appear in the TCRdb table, and some are missing; sequencing was by immunoSEQ multiplex PCR. The sample carries about 140,000 clones, 75% to 95% recorded once. Study-level findings and limits: In all cases, repertoires were sampled only after the peak T cell response.

The CDR3 is made up of 15 amino acids. V lost 2 bases, J lost 10 bases, and 9 bases stayed unmatched. Germline V gives CDR1 SGDLS, CDR2 YYNGEE. The sequenced sample was peripheral blood, obtained 28 days after the second dose of the MenACWY control vaccine. This TCR was sampled from an adult who received the MenACWY meningococcal vaccine as a control. This chain links TRBV9 with TRBJ1-6; 7 bases are shared with TRBD1. The CDR3 region is CASSVLGGGESPLHF. CDR3 coding DNA: TGTGCCAGCAGCGTTCTGGGAGGGGGCGAGTCACCCCTCCACTTT.